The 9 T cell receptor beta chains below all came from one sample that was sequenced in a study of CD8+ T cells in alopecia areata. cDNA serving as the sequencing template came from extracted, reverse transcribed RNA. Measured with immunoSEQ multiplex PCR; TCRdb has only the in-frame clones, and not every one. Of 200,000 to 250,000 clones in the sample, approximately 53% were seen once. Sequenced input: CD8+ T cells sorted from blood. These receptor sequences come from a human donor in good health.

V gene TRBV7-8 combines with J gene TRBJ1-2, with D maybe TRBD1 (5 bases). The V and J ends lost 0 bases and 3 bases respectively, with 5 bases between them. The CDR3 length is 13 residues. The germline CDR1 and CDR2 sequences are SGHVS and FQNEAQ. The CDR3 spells CASSLAGHYGYTF. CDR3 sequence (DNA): TGTGCCAGCAGCTTAGCGGGGCACTATGGCTACACCTTC.

The CDR3 loop is CASGTLTGTEAFF. CDR3 in DNA: TGTGCCAGTGGGACGCTCACAGGCACTGAAGCTTTCTTT. The V gene is TRBV6-1, the J gene TRBJ1-1, with a weak D call TRBD1 (5 bases). CDR1 is MNHNS, CDR2 SASEGT, per germline. Trimming took off 9 bases at V and 4 bases at J, with 15 bases between the two ends. The CDR3 has 13 amino acids.

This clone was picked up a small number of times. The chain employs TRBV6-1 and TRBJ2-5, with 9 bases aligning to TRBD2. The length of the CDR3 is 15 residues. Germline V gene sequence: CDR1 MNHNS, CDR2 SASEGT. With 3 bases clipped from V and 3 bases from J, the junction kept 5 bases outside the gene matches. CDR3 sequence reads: CASSEVAGAKETQYF. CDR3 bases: TGTGCCAGCAGTGAGGTAGCGGGGGCCAAAGAGACCCAGTACTTC.

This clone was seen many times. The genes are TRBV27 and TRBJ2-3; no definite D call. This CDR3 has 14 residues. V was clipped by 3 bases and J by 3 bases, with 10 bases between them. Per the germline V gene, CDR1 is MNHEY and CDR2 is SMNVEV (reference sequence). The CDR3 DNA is TGTGCCAGCAGTTTTGGTTATGCAACAGATACGCAGTATTTT. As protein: CASSFGYATDTQYF.

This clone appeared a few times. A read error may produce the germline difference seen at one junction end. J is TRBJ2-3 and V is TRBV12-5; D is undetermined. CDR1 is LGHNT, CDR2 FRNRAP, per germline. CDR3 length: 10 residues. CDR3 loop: CASATIQPHF. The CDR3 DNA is TGTGCTAGTGCCACTATTCAGCCGCATTTT.

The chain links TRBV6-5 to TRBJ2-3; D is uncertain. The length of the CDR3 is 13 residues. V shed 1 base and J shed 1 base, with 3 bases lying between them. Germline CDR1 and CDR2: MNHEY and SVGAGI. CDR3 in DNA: TGTGCCAGCAGTTACTTTGGCACAGATACGCAGTATTTT. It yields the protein CASSYFGTDTQYF.

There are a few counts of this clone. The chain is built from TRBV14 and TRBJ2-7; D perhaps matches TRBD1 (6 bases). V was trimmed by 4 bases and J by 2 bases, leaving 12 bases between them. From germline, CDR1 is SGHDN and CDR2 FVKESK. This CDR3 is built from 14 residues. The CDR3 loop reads CASSPLQGPYEQYF. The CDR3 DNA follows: TGTGCCAGCAGCCCCCTACAGGGTCCCTACGAGCAGTACTTC.

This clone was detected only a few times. CDR3 in DNA: TGTGCCAGCAGCCAAGTGATGCGGGAGACCCAGTACTTC. Translating gives CASSQVMRETQYF. This chain connects TRBV14 to TRBJ2-5; D unclear. The CDR3 spans 13 residues. Germline V lookup: CDR1 SGHDN, CDR2 FVKESK. V shed 1 base and J shed 5 bases, with 8 bases lying between them.

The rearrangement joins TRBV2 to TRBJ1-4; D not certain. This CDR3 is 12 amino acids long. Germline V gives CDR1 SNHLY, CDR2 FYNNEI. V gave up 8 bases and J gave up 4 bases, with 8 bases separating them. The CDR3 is CASEGRNEKLFF. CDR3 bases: TGTGCCAGCGAGGGCCGTAATGAAAAACTGTTTTTT.